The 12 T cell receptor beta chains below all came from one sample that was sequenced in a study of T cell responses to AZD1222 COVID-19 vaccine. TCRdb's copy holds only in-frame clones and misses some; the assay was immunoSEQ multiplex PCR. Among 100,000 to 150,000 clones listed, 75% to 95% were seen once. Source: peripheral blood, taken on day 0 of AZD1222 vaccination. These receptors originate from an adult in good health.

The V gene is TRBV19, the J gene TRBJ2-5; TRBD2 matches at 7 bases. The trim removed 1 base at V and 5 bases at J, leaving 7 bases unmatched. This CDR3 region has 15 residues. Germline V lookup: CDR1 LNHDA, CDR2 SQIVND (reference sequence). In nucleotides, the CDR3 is TGTGCCAGTAGTATAGTGGGAGGGCCAGGGGAGACCCAGTACTTC. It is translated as CASSIVGGPGETQYF.

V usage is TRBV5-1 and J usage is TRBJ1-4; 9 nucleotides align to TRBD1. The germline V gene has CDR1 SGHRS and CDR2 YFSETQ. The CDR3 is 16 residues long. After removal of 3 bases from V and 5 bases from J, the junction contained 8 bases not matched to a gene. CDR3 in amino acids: CASSSGQGWPNEKLFF. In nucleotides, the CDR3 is TGCGCCAGCAGCTCTGGACAGGGGTGGCCGAATGAAAAACTGTTTTTT.

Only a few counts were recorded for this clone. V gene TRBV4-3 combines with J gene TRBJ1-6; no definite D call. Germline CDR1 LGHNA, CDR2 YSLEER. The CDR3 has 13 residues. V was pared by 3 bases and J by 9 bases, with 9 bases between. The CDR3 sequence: CASSQRSSSPLHF. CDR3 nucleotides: TGCGCCAGCAGCCAGAGATCGAGTTCACCCCTCCACTTT.

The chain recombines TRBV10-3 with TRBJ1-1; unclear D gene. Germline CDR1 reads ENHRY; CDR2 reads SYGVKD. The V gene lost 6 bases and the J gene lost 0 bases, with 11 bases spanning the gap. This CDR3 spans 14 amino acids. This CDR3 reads CAIREMGMNTEAFF. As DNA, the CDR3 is TGTGCCATCAGGGAAATGGGTATGAACACTGAAGCTTTCTTT.

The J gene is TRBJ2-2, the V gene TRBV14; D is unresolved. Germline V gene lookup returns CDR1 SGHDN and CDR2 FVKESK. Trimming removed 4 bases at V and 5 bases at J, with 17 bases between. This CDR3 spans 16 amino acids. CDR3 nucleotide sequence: TGTGCCAGCAGCCCATACATAATCAGTGGTACCGGGGAGCTGTTTTTT. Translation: CASSPYIISGTGELFF.

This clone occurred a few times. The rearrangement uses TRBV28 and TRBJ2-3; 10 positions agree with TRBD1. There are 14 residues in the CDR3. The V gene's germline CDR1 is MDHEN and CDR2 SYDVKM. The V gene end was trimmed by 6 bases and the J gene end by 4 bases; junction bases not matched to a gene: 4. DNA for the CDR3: TGTGCCAGCAGAGGGACAGGGGCCGCAGATACGCAGTATTTT. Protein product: CASRGTGAADTQYF.

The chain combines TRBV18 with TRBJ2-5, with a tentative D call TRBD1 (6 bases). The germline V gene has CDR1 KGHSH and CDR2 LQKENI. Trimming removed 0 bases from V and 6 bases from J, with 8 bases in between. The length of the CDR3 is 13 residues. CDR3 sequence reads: CASSPPQGQTQYF. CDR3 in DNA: TGTGCCAGCTCACCACCTCAGGGGCAGACCCAGTACTTC.

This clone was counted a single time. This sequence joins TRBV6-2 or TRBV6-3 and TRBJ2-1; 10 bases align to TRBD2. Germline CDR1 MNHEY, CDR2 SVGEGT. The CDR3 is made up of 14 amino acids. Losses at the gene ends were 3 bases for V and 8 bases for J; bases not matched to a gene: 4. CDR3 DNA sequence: TGTGCCAGCAGTTATTCTAGCGGGAGCGATGAGCAGTTCTTC. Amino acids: CASSYSSGSDEQFF.

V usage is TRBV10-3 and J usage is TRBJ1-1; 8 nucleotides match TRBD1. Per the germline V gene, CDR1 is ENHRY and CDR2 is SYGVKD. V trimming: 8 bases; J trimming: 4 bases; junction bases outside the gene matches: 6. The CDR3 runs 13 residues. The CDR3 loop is CAIQGAGGTEAFF. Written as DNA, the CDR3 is TGTGCCATCCAGGGGGCGGGGGGCACTGAAGCTTTCTTT.

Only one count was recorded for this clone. For the CDR3, the DNA is TGTGCCAGCAGCCCGGCTAGCGGGAGCACAGATACGCAGTATTTT. Amino acid sequence: CASSPASGSTDTQYF. The V and J genes are TRBV7-2 and TRBJ2-3; 8 bases are a match to TRBD2. Trimming removed 5 bases from V and 0 bases from J; junction bases left unmatched: 4. Germline V gives CDR1 SGHTA, CDR2 FQGNSA. This CDR3 region has 15 residues.

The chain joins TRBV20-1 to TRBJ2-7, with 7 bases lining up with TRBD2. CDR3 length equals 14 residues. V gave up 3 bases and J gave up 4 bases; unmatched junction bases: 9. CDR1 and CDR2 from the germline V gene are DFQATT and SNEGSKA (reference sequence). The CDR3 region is CSASVPSGKYEQYF. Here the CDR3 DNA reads TGCAGTGCTAGTGTACCTAGCGGAAAATACGAGCAGTACTTC.

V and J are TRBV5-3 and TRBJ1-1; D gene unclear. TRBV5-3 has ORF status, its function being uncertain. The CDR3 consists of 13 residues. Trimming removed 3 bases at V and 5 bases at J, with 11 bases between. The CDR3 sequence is CARSSLSITEAFF. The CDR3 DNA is TGTGCCAGAAGCTCGTTGAGTATTACTGAAGCTTTCTTT.